A single T cell receptor (beta chain) is shown here with its context. Its antigen is not known. Analysis of PBMCs was direct, with no culture step. This sample is part of a study of neoadjuvant anti-PD-1 for oral cavity cancer. Study at large: Non-progressing patients received a fourth nivolumab dose near day 43, then surgery on days 50-56. Study-wide results and caveats: With three patients per group, TCR findings need larger cohorts. Pretreatment Treg/Th17 ratio correlated inversely with post-treatment tumor clonality.

Data came from immunoSEQ multiplex PCR; TCRdb stores just in-frame clones and leaves some out. The table lists approximately 37,000 clones, approximately 90% of them singletons. The germline V gene has CDR1 SQVTM and CDR2 ANQGSEA. The CDR3 has 13 amino acids. Trimming took 5 bases from V and 8 from J; bases not matched to a gene: 9. The gene calls are TRBV29-1 and TRBJ1-2; 9 bases are shared with TRBD1. Here the sequenced sample was PBMCs, taken before nivolumab (anti-PD-1) treatment. The receptor's source is a person between 40 and 80 years old with oral cavity squamous cell carcinoma. CDR3 sequence: CSVPEQGAQGYTF. The CDR3 region has the DNA TGCAGCGTTCCAGAACAGGGGGCGCAGGGCTACACCTTC. Supplemented by reference TRBV29-1 and TRBJ1-2, the full variable domain reads SAVISQKPSRDICQRGTSLTIQCQVDSQVTMMFWYRQQPGQSLTLIATANQGSEATYESGFVIDKFPISRPNLTFSTLTVSNMSPEDSSIYLCSVPEQGAQGYTFGSGTRLTVV.